This TCR beta chain was identified in a study of T cell responses to AZD1222 COVID-19 vaccine. Study-wide background: Pooled together were second doses at about 4 or about 12 weeks.

Turning to this clone: Its specificity is unknown.

General observations from the study: The breadth and depth of Spike-specific TCRs increased once two AZD1222 doses had been given. Among the donors, most were white British and more were female, and clonal diversity was possibly underestimated. It was only after the peak T cell response that any repertoires were sampled.

Germline lookup yields CDR1 SGDLS and CDR2 YYNGEE. The CDR3 totals 15 residues. Trimming stripped 4 bases from V and 1 base from J, with 14 bases between. The protocol was immunoSEQ multiplex PCR, while the TCRdb copy is restricted to in-frame clones and leaves out a portion. The data hold under 200,000 clones, with less than 95% observed a single time. Sequencing was performed on peripheral blood, taken on day 0 of AZD1222 vaccination. The TCR comes from an adult in good health. V usage is TRBV9 and J usage is TRBJ1-1; D perhaps matches TRBD1 (6 bases). For the CDR3, the DNA is TGTGCCAGCAGCCCCAGGGGTTCCGGGAACACTGAAGCTTTCTTT. Translating gives CASSPRGSGNTEAFF.